This T cell receptor beta chain was recorded in a study of blood T cell repertoires in COVID-19. This CDR3 has 15 amino acids. The data were produced by immunoSEQ multiplex PCR, yet TCRdb's version contains in-frame clones alone and is incomplete. Of roughly 360,000 clones detected, 80% to 90% appear once; the ten largest clones hold 1.3%. The chain has TRBV12-2 and TRBJ2-3; the table gives TRBD1 as D, unverified against the DNA. TRBV12-2 is given as a pseudogene. Sequencing input: PBMCs or T cells enriched from blood (not recorded which). The receptor comes from a man aged 25-40 years who had recovered from COVID-19. The CDR3 sequence: CASRPSRDRVDTQYF. CDR3 sequence (DNA): TGTGCAAGTCGCCCGTCCCGGGACAGGGTGGATACGCAGTATTTT.